What follows are 5 T cell receptor beta chains derived from one specimen sequenced in a study of graft-versus-host responses after intestinal transplantation. The data were produced by immunoSEQ multiplex PCR, yet TCRdb's version contains in-frame clones alone and is incomplete. Of around 120,000 clones listed, 95% are singletons. Antigen specificity for these receptors is unknown. Sequenced material: unstimulated CD8+ T cells sorted from spleen or lymph node cells, taken before intestinal transplant. The receptors derive from a human donor who received an intestinal transplant.

This clone showed up just once. The rearrangement uses TRBV27 and TRBJ1-1; tentatively, D is TRBD1 (5 bases). The V and J ends lost 4 bases and 7 bases respectively, with 19 bases between them. This CDR3 is 15 amino acids long. Germline V gives CDR1 MNHEY, CDR2 SMNVEV (reference sequence). Here the CDR3 DNA reads TGTGCCAGCAGTTGGTCCGGGGACGGGGAGAATGAAGCTTTCTTT. It yields the protein CASSWSGDGENEAFF.

The chain links TRBV4-1 to TRBJ2-3; D ambiguous. Trimming shortened V by 1 base and J by 0 bases, and 8 bases separated the two germline ends. CDR1 and CDR2 (germline): MGHRA, YSYEKL. CDR3 length: 15 amino acids. The CDR3 DNA reads as TGCGCCAGCAGCCAAGTGGCAGCGAGCACAGATACGCAGTATTTT. This encodes CASSQVAASTDTQYF.

The V gene is TRBV28, the J gene TRBJ2-7; D is uncertain. CDR3 size: 13 residues. Germline loops: CDR1 MDHEN, CDR2 SYDVKM. Trimming stripped 1 base from V and 7 bases from J, with 11 bases between. The CDR3, as DNA: TGTGCCAGCAGTTTATCCCGGATGGGAGAGCAGTACTTC. It yields the protein CASSLSRMGEQYF. Full variable domain (outside the CDR3, taken from reference TRBV28 and TRBJ2-7): DVKVTQSSRYLVKRTGEKVFLECVQDMDHENMFWYRQDPGLGLRLIYFSYDVKMKEKGDIPEGYSVSREKKERFSLILESASTNQTSMYLCASSLSRMGEQYFGPGTRLTVT.

The V gene is TRBV27, the J gene TRBJ2-3; 7 nucleotides align to TRBD1. V lost 7 bases, J lost 6 bases, and 10 bases stayed unmatched. The germline V gene has CDR1 MNHEY and CDR2 SMNVEV (reference sequence). The length of the CDR3 is 14 residues. This chain's CDR3 is CASTVEQGFDTQYF. The CDR3 DNA reads TGTGCCAGCACAGTCGAACAGGGGTTTGATACGCAGTATTTT.

The rearrangement links TRBV5-1 to TRBJ2-5, with a weak D call TRBD2 (6 bases). V lost 4 bases and J lost 2, with 15 bases in between. The CDR3 spans 15 residues. Germline CDR1 SGHRS, CDR2 YFSETQ. The CDR3 region is CASSQWAGRQETQYF. The CDR3, as DNA: TGCGCCAGCAGCCAATGGGCGGGGCGGCAAGAGACCCAGTACTTC.